This T cell receptor (beta chain) was found in a study of cytomegalovirus exposure and HLA in healthy donors. The CDR3 extends over 15 amino acids. Trimming pared 0 bases from V and 3 bases from J, leaving 10 bases between. Germline V gene sequence: CDR1 LGHNA, CDR2 YSLEER. The PCR was carried out with 60 Vbeta primers and 13 Jbeta primers. Data came from immunoSEQ multiplex PCR; TCRdb stores just in-frame clones and leaves some out. The sample has around 200,000 clones, 70% to 80% seen once; the top ten hold nearly 4.5%. This clonotype was sampled from a woman aged 30 to 39 in good health and CMV-seropositive. J is TRBJ2-3 and V is TRBV4-3; no clear D gene. What was sequenced was PBMCs. The CDR3 protein is CASSQDLGSTDTQYF. As DNA, the CDR3 is TGCGCCAGCAGCCAAGATTTGGGCTCAACAGATACGCAGTATTTT.